This is a list of T cell receptor beta chains from one sample in a study of blood T cell repertoires in COVID-19. Assay used: immunoSEQ multiplex PCR; TCRdb lists only in-frame clones, some missing. This table has some 180,000 clones, around 90% appearing once. Material for sequencing was peripheral blood. The receptors originated from a man in his forties or fifties who had recovered from COVID-19. Each CDR3 is given with its conserved first and last residue. Each record gives: clone size, D gene, J gene, V gene, CDR3 DNA, CDR3 protein. A D gene is named only where the DNA matches it firmly. Some rows have no size entry. The others give once, few or many, or a class for an expanded clone.

size: -
D: TRBD2
J: TRBJ2-1
V: TRBV9
DNA: TGTGCCAGCAGCCCCCGGGTAGCGGGAATAGATGAGCAGTTCTTC
CDR3: CASSPRVAGIDEQFF

size: -
D: TRBD2
J: TRBJ2-1
V: TRBV19
DNA: TGTGCCAGTAGATGGCTAGCGGGAGGCCTCTCCTACAATGAGCAGTTCTTC
CDR3: CASRWLAGGLSYNEQFF

size: -
D: -
J: TRBJ2-1
V: TRBV5-4
DNA: TGTGCCAGCAGCTTAGGAGGGAGGAATGAGCAGTTCTTC
CDR3: CASSLGGRNEQFF

size: few
D: -
J: TRBJ1-5
V: TRBV3-1/TRBV3-2
DNA: TGTGCCAGCAGCCAAGATCGGGGTCAGCCCCAGCATTTT
CDR3: CASSQDRGQPQHF

size: -
D: TRBD2
J: TRBJ2-3
V: TRBV6-4
DNA: TGTGCCAGCAGTGCCGCGGGGGGCATCACAGATACGCAGTATTTT
CDR3: CASSAAGGITDTQYF

size: -
D: TRBD1
J: TRBJ2-3
V: TRBV18
DNA: TGTGCCAGCTCATCGGACAGGGGCGCGATAGATACGCAGTATTTT
CDR3: CASSSDRGAIDTQYF

size: -
D: TRBD1
J: TRBJ1-2
V: TRBV7-9
DNA: TGTGCCAGCAGCTTAGTAATGTCGGACAGGAGCCTCTATGGCTACACCTTC
CDR3: CASSLVMSDRSLYGYTF

size: -
D: TRBD1
J: TRBJ1-1
V: TRBV19
DNA: TGTGCCAGTATCCCGGGACAGGGTATGATGAACACTGAAGCTTTCTTT
CDR3: CASIPGQGMMNTEAFF

size: few
D: TRBD1
J: TRBJ1-1
V: TRBV14
DNA: TGTGCCAGCAGCCTCCGGACAGGGATGAACACTGAAGCTTTCTTT
CDR3: CASSLRTGMNTEAFF

size: -
D: TRBD1
J: TRBJ1-1
V: TRBV14
DNA: TGTGCCACGGGACAGGGACTGAACACTGAAGCTTTCTTT
CDR3: CATGQGLNTEAFF

size: few
D: TRBD1
J: TRBJ2-7
V: TRBV7-9
DNA: TGTGCCAGCAGCCGAACAGGGGCCCTATCCTACGAGCAGTACTTC
CDR3: CASSRTGALSYEQYF

size: -
D: -
J: TRBJ2-7
V: TRBV19
DNA: TGTGCCAGTAGTATCGGCCTAGCGAACTTAGGAGAGCAGTACTTC
CDR3: CASSIGLANLGEQYF

size: once
D: TRBD1
J: TRBJ2-7
V: TRBV7-9
DNA: TGTGCCAGCAGCCTCCGGGCGGGACAGGGGGCGAATGAGCAGTACTTC
CDR3: CASSLRAGQGANEQYF

size: -
D: -
J: TRBJ2-7
V: TRBV3-1/TRBV3-2
DNA: TGTGCCAGCAGCCAAGATGGCTCCCGAGGCTCCTACGAGCAGTACTTC
CDR3: CASSQDGSRGSYEQYF

size: once
D: -
J: TRBJ1-1
V: TRBV6-5
DNA: TGTGCCAGCAGGAACAGCCCTCCCATGAACACTGAAGCTTTCTTT
CDR3: CASRNSPPMNTEAFF

size: -
D: TRBD2
J: TRBJ2-1
V: TRBV4-2
DNA: TGTGCCAGCAGCCAAGATCCGGGGGGGCCGTTCAATGAGCAGTTCTTC
CDR3: CASSQDPGGPFNEQFF

size: -
D: -
J: TRBJ2-2
V: TRBV5-1
DNA: TGCGCCAGCAGCCTCGGACACGGCAGCGGGGAGCTGTTTTTT
CDR3: CASSLGHGSGELFF

size: -
D: TRBD1
J: TRBJ1-1
V: TRBV5-8
DNA: TGTGCCAGCAGCCGCCAGGGGGGCGAAGCTTTCTTT
CDR3: CASSRQGGEAFF

size: -
D: TRBD2
J: TRBJ2-2
V: TRBV20-1
DNA: TGCAGTGCTAGTTACAGCGGGAGTAGGACCGGGGAGCTGTTTTTT
CDR3: CSASYSGSRTGELFF

size: -
D: -
J: TRBJ2-1
V: TRBV28
DNA: TGTGCCAGCAGGGCGATTACAGGGAAGGGTGAGCAGTTCTTC
CDR3: CASRAITGKGEQFF

size: -
D: TRBD2
J: TRBJ2-2
V: TRBV7-7
DNA: TGTGCCAGCAGCCCGGGGGGGTACACCGGGGAGCTGTTTTTT
CDR3: CASSPGGYTGELFF

size: -
D: TRBD1
J: TRBJ2-3
V: TRBV28
DNA: TGTGCCAGCAGTTCGCAGGGGGCCAGAGATACGCAGTATTTT
CDR3: CASSSQGARDTQYF

size: -
D: TRBD1
J: TRBJ1-6
V: TRBV5-1
DNA: TGCGCCAGCAGCTTCCAGGACAGGGGGGCGTTCTCACCCCTCCACTTT
CDR3: CASSFQDRGAFSPLHF

size: -
D: -
J: TRBJ1-4
V: TRBV4-3
DNA: TGCGCCAGCAGCCCGGGGGAGGGGGGTAATGAAAAACTGTTTTTT
CDR3: CASSPGEGGNEKLFF

size: -
D: TRBD2
J: TRBJ2-1
V: TRBV11-2
DNA: TGTGCCAGCAGCTTTCTTACTAGCGTTAACAATGAGCAGTTCTTC
CDR3: CASSFLTSVNNEQFF

size: -
D: -
J: TRBJ2-7
V: TRBV7-2
DNA: TGTGCCAGCAGCTTTCAGGGCCAGGCCTACGAGCAGTACTTC
CDR3: CASSFQGQAYEQYF

size: -
D: TRBD1
J: TRBJ1-2
V: TRBV6-2/TRBV6-3
DNA: TGTGCCAGCAGTTACGGCGGGACAGGGAGGGGCTACACCTTC
CDR3: CASSYGGTGRGYTF

size: once
D: -
J: TRBJ2-1
V: TRBV9
DNA: TGTGCCAGCAGCGTAGAAGTAGGGGACTTCTCCTACAATGAGCAGTTCTTC
CDR3: CASSVEVGDFSYNEQFF

size: -
D: -
J: TRBJ1-4
V: TRBV9
DNA: TGTGCCAGCAGCGAGCGGGACCTCGGGGAACTGTTTTTT
CDR3: CASSERDLGELFF

size: -
D: TRBD1
J: TRBJ2-7
V: TRBV4-3
DNA: TGCGCCAGCAGCCACGGGACAGGGGGCCGTCGGGAGCAGTACTTC
CDR3: CASSHGTGGRREQYF

size: -
D: TRBD1
J: TRBJ1-1
V: TRBV5-1
DNA: TGCGCCAGCAGCTTGGGGGACAGGGTGAGCACTGAAGCTTTCTTT
CDR3: CASSLGDRVSTEAFF

size: -
D: -
J: TRBJ2-5
V: TRBV24-1
DNA: TGTGCCACCAGGGGTGGCGGGGAGACCCAGTACTTC
CDR3: CATRGGGETQYF

size: -
D: -
J: TRBJ2-5
V: TRBV25-1
DNA: TGTGCCAGCAGTGAATTGGCAGGGCAAGAGACCCAGTACTTC
CDR3: CASSELAGQETQYF

size: -
D: -
J: TRBJ1-3
V: TRBV30
DNA: TGTGCCTGGAGTGTACAGGGAAACCCAATCTCTGGAAACACCATATATTTT
CDR3: CAWSVQGNPISGNTIYF

size: -
D: TRBD2
J: TRBJ2-7
V: TRBV19
DNA: TGTGCCAGTAGTATAGCTCCTAGCGGCGAGCAGTACTTC
CDR3: CASSIAPSGEQYF

size: -
D: TRBD1
J: TRBJ1-2
V: TRBV6-5
DNA: TGTGCCAGCAGTTACCGGGACAGGGTCTATGGCTACACCTTC
CDR3: CASSYRDRVYGYTF

size: -
D: -
J: TRBJ1-1
V: TRBV6-2/TRBV6-3
DNA: TGTGCCAGCAGTTTGCCGGAGACGATGAACACTGAAGCTTTCTTT
CDR3: CASSLPETMNTEAFF

size: few
D: TRBD1
J: TRBJ1-6
V: TRBV6-6
DNA: TGTGCCAGCAGCTTACCTCTACGACAGGGTTTTTCACCCCTCCACTTT
CDR3: CASSLPLRQGFSPLHF

size: -
D: -
J: TRBJ2-3
V: TRBV7-6
DNA: TGTGCCAGCAGCTTAGAGGCCAGGACAAGCACAGATACGCAGTATTTT
CDR3: CASSLEARTSTDTQYF